This TCR beta chain was captured in a study of T cell responses to AZD1222 COVID-19 vaccine. General study points: Donors were mostly white British, more females; clonal diversity possibly underestimated. Nearly half of the spike-specific TCRs reportedly recognize variant regions that carry no mutations. The breadth and depth of Spike-specific TCRs increased once two AZD1222 doses had been given.

Concerning this clone: The antigen remains undetermined.

Using immunoSEQ multiplex PCR, the repertoire was profiled, and TCRdb retains in-frame clones only, with some absent. The sample has about 100,000 clones; 92% are singletons. V dropped 2 bases and J dropped 4 bases, with 5 bases sitting between them. The CDR3 runs to 12 residues. CDR1 and CDR2 from the germline V gene are MNHNS and SASEGT. V and J are TRBV6-1 and TRBJ1-2, with D unclear. The sequences come from peripheral blood, collected 28 days after the second AZD1222 dose. The source of this sequence is an adult who received the AZD1222 COVID-19 vaccine. For the CDR3, the DNA is TGTGCCAGCAGTGAATGGATCTATGGCTACACCTTC. Translating it yields CASSEWIYGYTF.